This TCR beta chain is from a study of cytomegalovirus exposure and HLA in healthy donors. V lost 6 bases and J lost 5; bases outside the gene matches: 8. Germline-derived CDR1 and CDR2 are SGHTA and FQGTGA. This CDR3 region has 15 residues. Both 60 Vbeta primers and 13 Jbeta primers went into the PCR. Some clones are missing from TCRdb's copy, which holds only in-frame ones; the method was immunoSEQ multiplex PCR. The sample carries some 94,000 clones, less than 70% recorded once. The sample consisted of PBMCs. The genes are TRBV7-3 and TRBJ2-3; TRBD2 agrees at 10 bases. The sequence derives from a man in his fifties in good health and CMV-seronegative. For the CDR3, the DNA is TGTGCCAGCAGTCCTACTAGCGGGGCGGGAGATACGCAGTATTTT. Translated: CASSPTSGAGDTQYF.